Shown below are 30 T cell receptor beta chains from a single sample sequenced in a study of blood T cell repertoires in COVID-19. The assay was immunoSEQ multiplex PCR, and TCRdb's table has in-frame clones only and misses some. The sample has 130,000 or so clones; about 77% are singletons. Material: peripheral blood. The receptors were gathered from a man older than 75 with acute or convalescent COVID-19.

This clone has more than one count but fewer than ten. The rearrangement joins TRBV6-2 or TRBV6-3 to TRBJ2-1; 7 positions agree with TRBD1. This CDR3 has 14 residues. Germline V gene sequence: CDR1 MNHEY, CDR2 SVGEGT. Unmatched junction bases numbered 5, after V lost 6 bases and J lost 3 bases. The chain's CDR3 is CASSSGGSYNEQFF. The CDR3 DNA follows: TGTGCCAGCAGCTCAGGGGGAAGCTACAATGAGCAGTTCTTC.

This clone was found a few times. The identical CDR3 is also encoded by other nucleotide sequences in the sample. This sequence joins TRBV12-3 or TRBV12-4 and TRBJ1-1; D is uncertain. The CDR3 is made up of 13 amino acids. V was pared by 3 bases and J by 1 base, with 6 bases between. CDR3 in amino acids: CASSFTGNTEAFF. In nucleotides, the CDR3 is TGTGCCAGCAGTTTTACCGGGAACACTGAAGCTTTCTTT.

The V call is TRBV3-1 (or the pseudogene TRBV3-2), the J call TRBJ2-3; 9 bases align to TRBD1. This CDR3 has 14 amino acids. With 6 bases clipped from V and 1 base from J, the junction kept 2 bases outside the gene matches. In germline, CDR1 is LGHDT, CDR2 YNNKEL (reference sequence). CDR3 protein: CASSRQGGTDTQYF. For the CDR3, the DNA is TGTGCCAGCAGTAGACAGGGGGGCACAGATACGCAGTATTTT.

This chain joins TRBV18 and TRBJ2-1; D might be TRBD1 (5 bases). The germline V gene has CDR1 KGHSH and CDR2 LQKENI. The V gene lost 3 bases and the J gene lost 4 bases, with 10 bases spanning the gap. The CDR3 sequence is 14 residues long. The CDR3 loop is CASSPAGQYNEQFF. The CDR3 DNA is TGTGCCAGCTCACCGGCAGGGCAATACAATGAGCAGTTCTTC. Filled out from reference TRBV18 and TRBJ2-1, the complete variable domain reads NAGVMQNPRHLVRRRGQEARLRCSPMKGHSHVYWYRQLPEEGLKFMVYLQKENIIDESGMPKERFSAEFPKEGPSILRIQQVVRGDSAAYFCASSPAGQYNEQFFGPGTRLTVL.

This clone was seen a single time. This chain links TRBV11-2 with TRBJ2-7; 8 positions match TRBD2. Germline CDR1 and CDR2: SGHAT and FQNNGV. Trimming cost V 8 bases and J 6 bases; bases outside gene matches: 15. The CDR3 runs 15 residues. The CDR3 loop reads CASALEMGGGFEQYF. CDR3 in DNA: TGTGCCAGCGCCTTAGAGATGGGCGGGGGGTTCGAGCAGTACTTC.

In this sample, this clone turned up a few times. CDR3 loop: CASSESYSGEETQYF. The CDR3 DNA is TGTGCCAGCAGTGAATCTTACAGCGGGGAAGAGACCCAGTACTTC. V is TRBV6-1 and J is TRBJ2-5, with TRBD2 matching 7 bases. The CDR3 consists of 15 residues. Germline V gene sequence: CDR1 MNHNS, CDR2 SASEGT. V trimming: 2 bases; J trimming: 3 bases; junction bases outside the gene matches: 6.

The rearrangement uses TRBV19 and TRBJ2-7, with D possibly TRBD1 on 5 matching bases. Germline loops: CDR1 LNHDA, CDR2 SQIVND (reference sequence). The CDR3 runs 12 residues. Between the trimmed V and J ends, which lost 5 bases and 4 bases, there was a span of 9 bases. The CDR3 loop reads CASSASGYEQYF. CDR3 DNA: TGTGCCAGTAGTGCCTCAGGGTACGAGCAGTACTTC.

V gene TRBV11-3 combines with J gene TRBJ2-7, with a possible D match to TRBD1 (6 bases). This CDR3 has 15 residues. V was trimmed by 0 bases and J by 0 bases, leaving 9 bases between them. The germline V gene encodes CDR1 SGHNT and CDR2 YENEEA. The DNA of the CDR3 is TGTGCCAGCAGCTTAGAAGGGGGATTCTCCTACGAGCAGTACTTC. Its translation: CASSLEGGFSYEQYF. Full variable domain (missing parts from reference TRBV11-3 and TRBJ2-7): EAGVVQSPRYKIIEKKQPVAFWCNPISGHNTLYWYLQNLGQGPELLIRYENEEAVDDSQLPKDRFSAERLKGVDSTLKIQPAELGDSAVYLCASSLEGGFSYEQYFGPGTRLTVT.

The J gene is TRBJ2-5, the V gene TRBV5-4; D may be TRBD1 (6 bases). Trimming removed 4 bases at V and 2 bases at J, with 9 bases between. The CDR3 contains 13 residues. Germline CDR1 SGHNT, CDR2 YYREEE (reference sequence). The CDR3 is CASSQTGQETQYF. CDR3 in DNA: TGTGCCAGCAGCCAGACAGGACAAGAGACCCAGTACTTC.

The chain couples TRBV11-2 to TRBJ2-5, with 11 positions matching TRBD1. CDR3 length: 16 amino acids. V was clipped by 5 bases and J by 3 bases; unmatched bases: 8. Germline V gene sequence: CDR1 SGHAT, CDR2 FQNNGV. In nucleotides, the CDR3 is TGTGCCAGCAGCCCTCAAGGGACAGGGGGTAAAGAGACCCAGTACTTC. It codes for CASSPQGTGGKETQYF.

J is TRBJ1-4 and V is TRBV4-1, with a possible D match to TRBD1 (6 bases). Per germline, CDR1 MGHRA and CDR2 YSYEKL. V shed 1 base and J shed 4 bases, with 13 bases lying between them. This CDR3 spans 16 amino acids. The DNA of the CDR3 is TGCGCCAGCAGCCAAGTGGGAGGGGGTATTAATGAAAAACTGTTTTTT. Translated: CASSQVGGGINEKLFF.

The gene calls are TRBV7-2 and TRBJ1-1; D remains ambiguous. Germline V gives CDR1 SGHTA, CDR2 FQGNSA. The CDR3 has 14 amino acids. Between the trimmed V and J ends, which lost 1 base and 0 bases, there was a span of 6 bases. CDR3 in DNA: TGTGCCAGCAGCTTAGGAGAAATGAACACTGAAGCTTTCTTT. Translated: CASSLGEMNTEAFF. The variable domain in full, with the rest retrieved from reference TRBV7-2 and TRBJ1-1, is GAGVSQSPSNKVTEKGKDVELRCDPISGHTALYWYRQSLGQGLEFLIYFQGNSAPDKSGLPSDRFSAERTGGSVSTLTIQRTQQEDSAVYLCASSLGEMNTEAFFGQGTRLTVV.

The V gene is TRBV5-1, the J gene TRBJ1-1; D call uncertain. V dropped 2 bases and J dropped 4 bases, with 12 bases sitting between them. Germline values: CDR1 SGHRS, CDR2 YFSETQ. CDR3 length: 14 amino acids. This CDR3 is CASSFAGIGTEAFF. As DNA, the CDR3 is TGCGCCAGCAGCTTCGCCGGGATTGGCACTGAAGCTTTCTTT.

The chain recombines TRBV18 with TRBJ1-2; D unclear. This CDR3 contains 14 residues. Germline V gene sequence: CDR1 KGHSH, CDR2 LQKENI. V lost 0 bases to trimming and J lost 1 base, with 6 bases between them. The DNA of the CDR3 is TGTGCCAGCTCACCACCGGCAGATAACTATGGCTACACCTTC. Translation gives CASSPPADNYGYTF.

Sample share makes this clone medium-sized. CDR3 coding DNA: TGTGCCAGCAGCGTAGCCGGGGGGTGGGCAGATACGCAGTATTTT. This encodes CASSVAGGWADTQYF. V gene TRBV9 combines with J gene TRBJ2-3; TRBD2 aligns across 7 bases. The CDR3 totals 15 residues. CDR1 is SGDLS and CDR2 is YYNGEE in the germline V gene. J gave up 4 bases and V 0 bases, and 5 bases lay outside the gene matches.

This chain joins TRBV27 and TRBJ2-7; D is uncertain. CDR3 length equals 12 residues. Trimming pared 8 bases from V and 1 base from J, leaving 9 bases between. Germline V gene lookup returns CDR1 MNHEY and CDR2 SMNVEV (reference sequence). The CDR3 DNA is TGTGCCAGCCCTCAGGAATCCTACGAGCAGTACTTC. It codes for CASPQESYEQYF.

CDR3 sequence: CASSKNRAGDYGYTF. Written as DNA, the CDR3 is TGTGCCAGTAGCAAAAACCGCGCAGGGGACTATGGCTACACCTTC. The chain employs TRBV19 and TRBJ1-2, with a weak D call TRBD1 (6 bases). The V end lost 6 bases, the J end lost 3 bases, and 17 bases lay between the germline ends. This CDR3 has 15 amino acids. Germline-derived CDR1 and CDR2 are LNHDA and SQIVND (reference sequence).

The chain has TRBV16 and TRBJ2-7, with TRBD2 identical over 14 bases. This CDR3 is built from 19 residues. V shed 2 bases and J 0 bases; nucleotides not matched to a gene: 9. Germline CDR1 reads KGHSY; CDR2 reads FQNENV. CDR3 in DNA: TGTGCCAGCAGCCAAACTAGGACTAGCGGGGGGCCGCTCTCCTACGAGCAGTACTTC. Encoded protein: CASSQTRTSGGPLSYEQYF.

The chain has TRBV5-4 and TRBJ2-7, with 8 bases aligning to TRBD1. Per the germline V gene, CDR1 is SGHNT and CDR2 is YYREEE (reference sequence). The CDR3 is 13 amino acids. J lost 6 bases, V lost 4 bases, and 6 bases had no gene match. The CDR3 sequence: CASSRETGAEQYF. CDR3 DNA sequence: TGTGCCAGCAGCAGAGAGACAGGGGCCGAGCAGTACTTC.

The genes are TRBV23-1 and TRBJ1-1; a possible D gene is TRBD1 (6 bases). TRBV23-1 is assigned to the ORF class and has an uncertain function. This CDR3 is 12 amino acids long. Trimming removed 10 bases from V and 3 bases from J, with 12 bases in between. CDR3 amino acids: CANTGRDTEAFF. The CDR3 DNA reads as TGCGCCAATACAGGGAGGGACACTGAAGCTTTCTTT.

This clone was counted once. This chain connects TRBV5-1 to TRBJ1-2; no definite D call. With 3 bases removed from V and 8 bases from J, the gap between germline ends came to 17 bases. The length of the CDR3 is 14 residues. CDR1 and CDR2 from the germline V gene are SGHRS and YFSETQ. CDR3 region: CASSSNDLRHGYTF. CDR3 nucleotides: TGCGCCAGCAGCTCAAATGACCTCAGGCACGGCTACACCTTC.

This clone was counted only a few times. The CDR3 sequence is CASSTDGGNYGYTF. Written as DNA, the CDR3 is TGCGCCAGCAGCACAGACGGGGGTAACTATGGCTACACCTTC. The chain joins TRBV5-1 to TRBJ1-2, with TRBD1 as a possible D gene (5 bases). Germline V CDR1 and CDR2: SGHRS, YFSETQ. V dropped 4 bases and J dropped 1 base, with 11 bases sitting between them. The CDR3 loop spans 14 amino acids. Full variable domain (outside the CDR3, taken from reference TRBV5-1 and TRBJ1-2): KAGVTQTPRYLIKTRGQQVTLSCSPISGHRSVSWYQQTPGQGLQFLFEYFSETQRNKGNFPGRFSGRQFSNSRSEMNVSTLELGDSALYLCASSTDGGNYGYTFGSGTRLTVV.

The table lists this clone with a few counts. CDR3 residues: CSASGLVGTDTQYF. The CDR3 DNA reads as TGCAGTGCTAGTGGACTAGTGGGAACAGATACGCAGTATTTT. The V and J genes are TRBV20-1 and TRBJ2-3; 7 positions agree with TRBD2. This CDR3 contains 14 residues. Germline lookup yields CDR1 DFQATT and CDR2 SNEGSKA (reference sequence). Trimming took 3 bases from V and 3 from J; bases not matched to a gene: 6.

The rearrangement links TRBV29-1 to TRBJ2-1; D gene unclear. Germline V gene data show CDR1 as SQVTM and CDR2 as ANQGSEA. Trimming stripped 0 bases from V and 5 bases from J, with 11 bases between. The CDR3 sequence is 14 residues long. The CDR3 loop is CSVEDGPVNNEQFF. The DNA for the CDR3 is TGCAGCGTTGAAGATGGGCCAGTAAACAATGAGCAGTTCTTC.

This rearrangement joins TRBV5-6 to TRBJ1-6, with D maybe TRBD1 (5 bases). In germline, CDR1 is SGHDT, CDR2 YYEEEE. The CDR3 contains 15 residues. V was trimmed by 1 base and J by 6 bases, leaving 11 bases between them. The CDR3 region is CASSLTGARNSPLHF. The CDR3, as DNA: TGTGCCAGCAGCTTGACAGGCGCGCGTAATTCACCCCTCCACTTT.

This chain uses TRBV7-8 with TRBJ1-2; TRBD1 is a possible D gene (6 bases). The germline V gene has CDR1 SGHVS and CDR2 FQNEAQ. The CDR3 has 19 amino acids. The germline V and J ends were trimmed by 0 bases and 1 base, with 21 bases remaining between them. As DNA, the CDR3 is TGTGCCAGCAGCTTAGCAGGGGGGGGTCGAGGTGGCTTTAACTATGGCTACACCTTC. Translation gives CASSLAGGGRGGFNYGYTF.

This CDR3 is CASSSLSGGTETQYF. CDR3 in DNA: TGTGCCAGCAGCTCCCTCAGCGGGGGGACGGAGACCCAGTACTTC. This sequence joins TRBV3-1 (or the pseudogene TRBV3-2) and TRBJ2-5; TRBD2 matches at 9 bases. The CDR3 contains 15 residues. J was trimmed by 5 bases and V by 5 bases; bases with no gene match: 9. Germline V lookup: CDR1 LGHDT, CDR2 YNNKEL (reference sequence).

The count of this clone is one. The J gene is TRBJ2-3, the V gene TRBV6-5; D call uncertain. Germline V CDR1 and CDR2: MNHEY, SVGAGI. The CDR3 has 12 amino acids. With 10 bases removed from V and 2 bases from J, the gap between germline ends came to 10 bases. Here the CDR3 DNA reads TGTGCCACCCGGGTGGACACAGATACGCAGTATTTT. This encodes CATRVDTDTQYF.

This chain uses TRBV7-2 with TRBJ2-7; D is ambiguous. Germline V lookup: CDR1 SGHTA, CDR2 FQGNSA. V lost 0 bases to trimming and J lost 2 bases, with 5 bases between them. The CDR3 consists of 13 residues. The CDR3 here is CASSLANAYEQYF. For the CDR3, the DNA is TGTGCCAGCAGCTTAGCCAATGCCTACGAGCAGTACTTC. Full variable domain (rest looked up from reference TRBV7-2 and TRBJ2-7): GAGVSQSPSNKVTEKGKDVELRCDPISGHTALYWYRQSLGQGLEFLIYFQGNSAPDKSGLPSDRFSAERTGGSVSTLTIQRTQQEDSAVYLCASSLANAYEQYFGPGTRLTVT.

CDR3: CASSFPGSGDTGELFF. Written as DNA, the CDR3 is TGTGCCAGCAGCTTCCCTGGTTCGGGGGACACCGGGGAGCTGTTTTTT. The chain has TRBV7-9 and TRBJ2-2; D perhaps matches TRBD2 (6 bases). V was cut by 3 bases and J by 3 bases, with 14 bases left in between. The CDR3 is 16 residues long. CDR1 and CDR2 (germline): SEHNR, FQNEAQ (reference sequence).